This T cell receptor (beta chain) was sequenced in a study of T cells in narcolepsy (dated by TCRdb to the late 2010s). For the wider study: Patients with narcolepsy type 1 or type 2 (NT1, NT2) and healthy control donors were enrolled in the study. The study sought autoreactive T cells targeting hypocretin neuron self-antigens (hypocretin, TRIB2) in narcolepsy patients, using TCR Vbeta sequencing to track clonotypes in blood and CSF.

Libraries were constructed by the immunoSEQ multiplex PCR assay. TCRdb obtained this table from immuneACCESS and retained in-frame rearrangements with V and J assigned. These tables miss some clones; where compared with another copy, unresolved V genes account for less than half of the shortfall, and the remainder is unexplained. The sample table holds fewer than 40,000 clones, of which roughly three quarters were seen once. The ten top clones hold approximately 1% of the sample. Broader findings and caveats from the paper: Numbers of sequenced blood memory CD4+ clonotypes were comparable, with averages of approximately 39,000 in patients and roughly 34,000 in controls. Certain blood memory CD4+ repertoires from patients and controls had no sequences that matched autoreactive T cell clones. HCRT-specific and TRIB2-specific autoreactive clonotypes were highlighted in plots that compared CD4+ T cell clonotypes in CSF versus blood from the same patient. Autoreactive clonotypes were reported to be detected serially in the blood of the same patients and of different patients, but not in the blood of healthy controls.

Remarks on this clone: The clone's antigen remains unknown. No clone much larger than this one lies a single base away; base qualities are absent.

For TCR Vbeta sequencing, memory CD4+ T cells were sorted ex vivo from the peripheral blood of both healthy controls and narcolepsy patients. Sequenced input: CD45RA- memory CD4+ T cells from PBMCs. According to the study, the label for this sample's cell subset or site signals: memory T cells sorted ex vivo from peripheral blood. The sequence was obtained from a human donor with narcolepsy.

The nucleotides are TGTGCCAGCAGTTTAAGGTTTGGGTACGAGCAGTACTTC. Its translation is CASSLRFGYEQYF. The chain employs TRBV27 and TRBJ2-7, with the identity of the D gene unclear. Inclusive of the bounding cysteine and phenylalanine, the CDR3 is 13 residues long. The retained sequence is limited to the CDR3, 39 bases, with the frame set at the first base. The trim is 2 bases for V and 4 bases for J, with a gap of 9 bases between the germline ends. The germline V gene encodes CDR1 MNHEY and CDR2 SMNVEV (reference sequence).